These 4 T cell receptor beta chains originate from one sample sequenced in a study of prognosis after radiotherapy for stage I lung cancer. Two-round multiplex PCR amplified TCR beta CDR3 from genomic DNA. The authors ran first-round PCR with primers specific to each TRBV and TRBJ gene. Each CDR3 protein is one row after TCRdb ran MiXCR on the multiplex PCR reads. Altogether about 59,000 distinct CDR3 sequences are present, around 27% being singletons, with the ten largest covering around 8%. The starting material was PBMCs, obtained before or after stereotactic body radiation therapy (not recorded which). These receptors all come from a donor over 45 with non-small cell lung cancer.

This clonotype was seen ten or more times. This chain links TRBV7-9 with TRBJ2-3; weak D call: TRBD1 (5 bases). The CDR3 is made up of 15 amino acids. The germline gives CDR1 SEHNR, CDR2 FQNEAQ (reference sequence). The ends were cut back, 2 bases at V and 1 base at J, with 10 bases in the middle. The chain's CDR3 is CASSLRDSGTDTQYF. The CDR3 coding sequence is TGTGCCAGCAGCTTACGTGACAGCGGCACAGATACGCAGTATTTT.

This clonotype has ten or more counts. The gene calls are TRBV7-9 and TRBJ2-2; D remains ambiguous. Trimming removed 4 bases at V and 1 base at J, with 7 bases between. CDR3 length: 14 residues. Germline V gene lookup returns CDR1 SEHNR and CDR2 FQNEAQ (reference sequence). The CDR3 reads CASSYDWNTGELFF. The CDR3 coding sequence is TGTGCCAGCAGCTACGACTGGAACACCGGGGAGCTGTTTTTT.

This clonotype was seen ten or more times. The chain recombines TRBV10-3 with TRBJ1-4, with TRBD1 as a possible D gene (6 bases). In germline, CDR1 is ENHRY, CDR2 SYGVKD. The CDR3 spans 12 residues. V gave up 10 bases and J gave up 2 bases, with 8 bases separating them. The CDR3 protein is CATQGTNEKLFF. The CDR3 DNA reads TGTGCCACACAGGGCACTAATGAAAAACTGTTTTTT.

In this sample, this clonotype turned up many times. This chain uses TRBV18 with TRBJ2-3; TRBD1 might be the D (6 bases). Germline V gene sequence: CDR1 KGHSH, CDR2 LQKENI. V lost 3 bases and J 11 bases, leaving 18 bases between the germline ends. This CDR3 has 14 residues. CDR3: CASSPSGTGRQQYF. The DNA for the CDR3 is TGTGCCAGCTCACCCAGCGGTACAGGGCGTCAGCAGTATTTT.